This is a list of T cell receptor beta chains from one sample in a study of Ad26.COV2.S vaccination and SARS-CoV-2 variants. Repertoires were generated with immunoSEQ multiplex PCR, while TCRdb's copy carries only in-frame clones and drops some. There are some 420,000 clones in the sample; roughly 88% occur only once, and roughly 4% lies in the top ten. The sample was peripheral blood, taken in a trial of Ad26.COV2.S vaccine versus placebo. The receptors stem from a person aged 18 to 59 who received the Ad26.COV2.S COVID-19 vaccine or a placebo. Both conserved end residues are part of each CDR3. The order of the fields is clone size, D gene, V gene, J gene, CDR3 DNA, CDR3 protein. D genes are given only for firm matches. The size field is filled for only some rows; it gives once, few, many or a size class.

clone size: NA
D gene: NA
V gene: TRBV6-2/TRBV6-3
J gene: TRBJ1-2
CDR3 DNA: TGTGCCAGCAGTTACCCGACTGAGGGCAGGGAAGACTATGGCTACACCTTC
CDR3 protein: CASSYPTEGREDYGYTF

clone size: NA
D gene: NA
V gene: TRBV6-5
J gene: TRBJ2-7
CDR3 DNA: TGTGCCAGCAAGGCTCCTGGGCTAGGTTCCTACGAGCAGTACTTC
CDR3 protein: CASKAPGLGSYEQYF

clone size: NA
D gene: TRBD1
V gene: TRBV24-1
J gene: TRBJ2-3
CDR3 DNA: TGTGCCACCAGTGATCTCCCGGGACAGGGTGGCACAGATACGCAGTATTTT
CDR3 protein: CATSDLPGQGGTDTQYF

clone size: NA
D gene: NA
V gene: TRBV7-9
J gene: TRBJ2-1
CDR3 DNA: TGTGCCAGCAGCTTAGTCCCCCGCAGGGAGCAGTTCTTC
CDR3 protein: CASSLVPRREQFF

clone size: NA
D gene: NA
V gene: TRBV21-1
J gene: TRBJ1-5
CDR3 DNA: TGTGCCAGCAGCAGACCGGGACTCCGACTAAATCAGCCCCAGCATTTT
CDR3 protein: CASSRPGLRLNQPQHF

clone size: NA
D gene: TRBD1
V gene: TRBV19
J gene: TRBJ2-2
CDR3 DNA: TGTGCCAGTAGTATCCGGACAGGGGCGAACACCGGGGAGCTGTTTTTT
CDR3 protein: CASSIRTGANTGELFF

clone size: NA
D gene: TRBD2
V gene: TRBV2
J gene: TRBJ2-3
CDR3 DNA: TGTGCCAGCCTAGCGGGGAGCACAGATACGCAGTATTTT
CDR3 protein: CASLAGSTDTQYF

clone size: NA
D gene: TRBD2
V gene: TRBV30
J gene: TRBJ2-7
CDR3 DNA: TGTGCCTCAACTAGCGGGTTTACCTACGAGCAGTACTTC
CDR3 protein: CASTSGFTYEQYF

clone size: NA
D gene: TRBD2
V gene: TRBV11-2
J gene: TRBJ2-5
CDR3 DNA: TGTGCCAGCGTTGCTGGGACTACGATCCAAGAGACCCAGTACTTC
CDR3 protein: CASVAGTTIQETQYF

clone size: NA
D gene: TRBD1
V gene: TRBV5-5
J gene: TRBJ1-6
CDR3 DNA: TGTGCCAGCAGCCCCCGGACAGGGAGGTCACCCCTCCACTTT
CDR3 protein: CASSPRTGRSPLHF

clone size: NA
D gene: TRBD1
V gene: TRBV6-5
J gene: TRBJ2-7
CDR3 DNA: TGTGCCAGCAGTTTAGGGACAGGGACGGCCGAGCAGTACTTC
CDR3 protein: CASSLGTGTAEQYF

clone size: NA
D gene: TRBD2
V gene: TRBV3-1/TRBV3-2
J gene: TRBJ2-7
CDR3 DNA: TGTGCCAGCAGCCGGAGCGGGGGTCTCGAGCAGTACTTC
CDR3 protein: CASSRSGGLEQYF

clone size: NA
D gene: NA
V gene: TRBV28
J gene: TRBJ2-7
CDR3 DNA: TGTGCCAGCAAGATAGGGGGAAGCTCCTACGAGCAGTACTTC
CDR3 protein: CASKIGGSSYEQYF

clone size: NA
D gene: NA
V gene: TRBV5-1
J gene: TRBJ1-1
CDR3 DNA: TGCGCCAGCAGCTTAGGGGGGAACACTGAAGCTTTCTTT
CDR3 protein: CASSLGGNTEAFF

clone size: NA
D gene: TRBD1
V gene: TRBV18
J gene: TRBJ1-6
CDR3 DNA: TGTGCCAGCTCACCACCGGGACAGGCTAGGATTTCGCCCCTCCACTTT
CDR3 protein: CASSPPGQARISPLHF

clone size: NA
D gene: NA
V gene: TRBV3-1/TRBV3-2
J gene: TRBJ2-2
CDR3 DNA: TGTGCCAGCAGCCTATATGGCAGGTTTGGTTTCACCGGGGAGCTGTTTTTT
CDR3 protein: CASSLYGRFGFTGELFF

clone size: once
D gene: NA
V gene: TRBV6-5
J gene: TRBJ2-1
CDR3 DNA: TGTGCCAGCAGGGCGCAGGGGGGCTCCTACAATGAGCAGTTCTTC
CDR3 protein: CASRAQGGSYNEQFF

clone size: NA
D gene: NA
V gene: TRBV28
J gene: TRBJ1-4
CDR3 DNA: TGTGCCAGCAGTCCCACAACTAATGAAAAACTGTTTTTT
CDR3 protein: CASSPTTNEKLFF

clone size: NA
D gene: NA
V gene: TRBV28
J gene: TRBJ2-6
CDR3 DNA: TGTGCCAGCAGTTCGACTACAGGGAGGGCTACAGGGGCCAACGTCCTGACTTTC
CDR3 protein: CASSSTTGRATGANVLTF

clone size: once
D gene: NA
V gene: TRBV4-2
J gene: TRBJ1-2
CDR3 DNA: TGTGCCAGCAGCCAAGATTTGGGGGAGGGAGGTGGCTACACCTTC
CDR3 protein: CASSQDLGEGGGYTF

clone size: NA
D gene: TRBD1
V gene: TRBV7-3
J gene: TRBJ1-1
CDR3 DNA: TGTGCCAGCAGCCTCCGGGACAGGAACACTGAAGCTTTCTTT
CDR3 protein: CASSLRDRNTEAFF

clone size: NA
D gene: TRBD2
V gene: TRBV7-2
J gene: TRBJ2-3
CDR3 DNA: TGTGCCAGCAGTTCCCGGACTAGCGGGGCGATAGATACGCAGTATTTT
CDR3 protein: CASSSRTSGAIDTQYF

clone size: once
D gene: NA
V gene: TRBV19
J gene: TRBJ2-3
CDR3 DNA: TGTGCCAGTAGCGCCGGACCAACCACAGATACGCAGTATTTT
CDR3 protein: CASSAGPTTDTQYF

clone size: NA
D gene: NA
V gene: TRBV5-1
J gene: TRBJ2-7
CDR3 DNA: TGCGCCAGCAGCAAGGACGGAACTTCCTACGAGCAGTACTTC
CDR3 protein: CASSKDGTSYEQYF

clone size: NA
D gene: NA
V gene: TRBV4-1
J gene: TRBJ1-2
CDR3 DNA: TGCGCCAGCAGCCAAAATGGGTTTGGCTATGGCTACACCTTC
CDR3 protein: CASSQNGFGYGYTF

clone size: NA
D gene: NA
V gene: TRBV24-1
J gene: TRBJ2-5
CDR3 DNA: TGTGCCACCAGTGGGTACCCGTACCAAGAGACCCAGTACTTC
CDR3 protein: CATSGYPYQETQYF

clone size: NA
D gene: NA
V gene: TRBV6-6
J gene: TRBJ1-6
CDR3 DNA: TGTGCCAGCAGTTACTCAGGGCAGCCCAATAATTCACCCCTCCACTTT
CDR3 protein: CASSYSGQPNNSPLHF

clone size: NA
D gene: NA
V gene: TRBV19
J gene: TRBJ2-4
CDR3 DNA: TGTGCCAGTAGTATAGATCTTGGACTACATTCGAAAAACATTCAGTACTTC
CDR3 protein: CASSIDLGLHSKNIQYF

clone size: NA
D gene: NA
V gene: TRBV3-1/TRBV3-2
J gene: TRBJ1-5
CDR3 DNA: TGTGCCAGCAGCAACCGGGGAAGAGGGCTTCAGCCCCAGCATTTT
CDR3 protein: CASSNRGRGLQPQHF

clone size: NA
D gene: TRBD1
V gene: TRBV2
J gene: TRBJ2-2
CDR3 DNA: TGTGCCAGCGACAGGGGTTACACCGGGGAGCTGTTTTTT
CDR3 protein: CASDRGYTGELFF

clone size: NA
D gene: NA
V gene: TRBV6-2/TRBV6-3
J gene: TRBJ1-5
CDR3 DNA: TGTGCCAGCAGTTACGACCAGCCCCAGCATTTT
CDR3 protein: CASSYDQPQHF